These 19 T cell receptor beta chains share one sample of origin, sequenced in a study of T cell clonality in common variable immunodeficiency. Data came from immunoSEQ multiplex PCR; TCRdb stores just in-frame clones and leaves some out. The record shows under 45,000 clones for this sample, with no singletons present. Material: peripheral blood mononuclear cells. All receptors come from a person aged 18 to 75 in good health.

This clone has ten or more counts. An end of the junction does not agree with germline; a read error may underlie this. The read is 3 residues too short to cover the CDR3 end, so that end is filled in from the germline J gene. The J gene is TRBJ2-3, the V gene TRBV6-4; 12 bases are shared with TRBD2. Germline V gives CDR1 MRHNA, CDR2 SNTAGT. This CDR3 is 15 amino acids long. CDR3 bases read: TGTACCAGCAGTGAAACTAGCGGGAGGAGTGGGACG. It is translated as CTSSETSGRSGT. The whole CDR3 reads CTSSETSGRSGTQYF.

This clone was detected only a few times. The read terminates 3 residues ahead of where the CDR3 ends, so the germline J gene completes it. This rearrangement joins TRBV7-2 to TRBJ2-7; TRBD2 aligns across 7 bases. The CDR3 is 14 residues long. The germline gives CDR1 SGHTA, CDR2 FQGNSA. Trimming took 1 base from V and 6 from J; bases not matched to a gene: 6. CDR3 DNA (partial): TGTGCCAGCAGCTTAGGGCGGGAGCGGGCCGAG. Its translation is CASSLGRERAE. The whole CDR3 is CASSLGRERAEQYF.

This clone was seen ten or more times. Read coverage stops 3 residues before the CDR3 terminus; the germline J gene supplies the remainder. The chain has TRBV7-2 and TRBJ1-5; 7 bases match TRBD1. V lost 5 bases and J lost 2; bases outside the gene matches: 6. The CDR3 is made up of 15 amino acids. CDR1 and CDR2 (germline): SGHTA, FQGNSA. The CDR3 DNA, read in part, is TGTGCCAGCAGCCTGACAGGGTCGGGCAATCAGCCC. This sequence encodes CASSLTGSGNQP. The full-length CDR3 reads as CASSLTGSGNQPQHF.

In this sample, this clone turned up many times. Germline is not matched at one junction end, which may reflect a read error. The read ends 3 residues early relative to the CDR3; the germline J gene fills the gap. The V gene is TRBV30, the J gene TRBJ2-7; TRBD1 aligns across 9 bases. This CDR3 contains 14 residues. CDR1 and CDR2 (germline): GTSNPN, SVGIG (reference sequence). The CDR3 reads CAGRRTGEAYEQYF. The covered CDR3 bases are TGTGCCGGGAGACGGACAGGGGAAGCCTACGAG.

At least ten counts were recorded for this clone. The read ends 3 residues shy of where the CDR3 ends; the end is completed using the germline J gene. The gene calls are TRBV5-1 and TRBJ1-3; TRBD1 aligns across 8 bases. Germline V CDR1 and CDR2: SGHRS, YFSETQ. CDR3 length equals 16 residues. V lost 6 bases to trimming and J lost 0 bases; unmatched junction nucleotides: 8. The CDR3 DNA, read in part, is TGCGCCAGCACAGGGACAGGTCTCTTCTCTGGAAACACC. It specifies CASTGTGLFSGNT. The CDR3 as a whole reads CASTGTGLFSGNTIYF.

This clone was counted many times. The CDR3 extends 3 residues past the end of the read, so its final part is completed from the germline J gene. V gene TRBV7-8 combines with J gene TRBJ1-4; D remains ambiguous. The V gene's germline CDR1 is SGHVS and CDR2 FQNEAQ. Trimming removed 1 base at V and 4 bases at J, with 4 bases between. This CDR3 is built from 13 residues. This CDR3 is CASSLVHNEKLFF. The sequenced part of the CDR3 DNA is TGTGCCAGCAGCTTAGTCCATAATGAAAAA. The variable domain in full, with the rest retrieved from reference TRBV7-8 and TRBJ1-4, is GAGVSQSPRYKVAKRGQDVALRCDPISGHVSLFWYQQALGQGPEFLTYFQNEAQLDKSGLPSDRFFAERPEGSVSTLKIQRTQQEDSAVYLCASSLVHNEKLFFGSGTQLSVL.

This clone was found many times. The read gets to within 3 residues of the CDR3 end, and the germline J gene fills in the rest. The rearrangement uses TRBV4-1 and TRBJ2-3, with TRBD2 matching 9 bases. CDR3 length: 15 residues. Per the germline V gene, CDR1 is MGHRA and CDR2 is YSYEKL. J was trimmed by 6 bases and V by 8 bases; bases with no gene match: 12. The sequenced CDR3 bases are TGCGCCAGCGGAGGGACTAGCCTAGGTTCCGATACG. Its translation is CASGGTSLGSDT. The whole CDR3 sequence reads CASGGTSLGSDTQYF.

This clone was seen ten or more times. The read ends 3 residues early relative to the CDR3; the germline J gene fills the gap. This rearrangement joins TRBV2 to TRBJ2-5; possibly TRBD2 for D (6 bases). V lost 5 bases, J lost 0 bases, and 16 bases lay in between. Germline V CDR1 and CDR2: SNHLY, FYNNEI. The CDR3 has 16 residues. CDR3 protein: CASSKFERVYQETQYF. The part of the CDR3 DNA that was read is TGTGCCAGCAGTAAATTTGAGCGGGTCTACCAAGAGACC.

Ten or more counts support this clone. The CDR3 is cut off 3 residues early in the read; its end comes from the germline J gene. The sample holds other DNA sequences that translate to the same CDR3. This chain uses TRBV7-2 with TRBJ2-3, with 7 bases aligning to TRBD2. Germline V CDR1 and CDR2: SGHTA, FQGNSA. V dropped 3 bases and J dropped 0; count of bases not matched to a gene: 3. The CDR3 sequence is 15 residues long. The CDR3 loop is CASSLAGDSTDTQYF. Partial CDR3 DNA: TGTGCCAGCAGCTTGGCGGGAGATAGCACAGATACG.

This clone was seen repeatedly, ten times or more. The read is 3 residues too short to cover the CDR3 end, so that end is filled in from the germline J gene. The chain combines TRBV19 with TRBJ2-2, with 8 nucleotides matching TRBD1. V dropped 6 bases and J dropped 6; count of bases not matched to a gene: 3. CDR3 length: 13 residues. Germline V gene sequence: CDR1 LNHDA, CDR2 SQIVND (reference sequence). The CDR3 bases that were read are TGTGCCAGTAGCCGGACAGGGTCCGGGGAG. Translated: CASSRTGSGE. The entire CDR3 reads CASSRTGSGELFF.

This clone has ten or more counts. The CDR3 end is not reached by the read, which stops 3 residues before it; the germline J gene fills it in. The chain carries TRBV20-1 and TRBJ2-1; 8 bases are shared with TRBD2. Germline CDR1 reads DFQATT; CDR2 reads SNEGSKA (reference sequence). V dropped 4 bases and J dropped 7; count of bases not matched to a gene: 21. The CDR3 spans 18 residues. Here the CDR3 reads CSAISAGGRFGMKNEQFF. CDR3 DNA (partial): TGCAGTGCTATATCGGCGGGAGGCCGATTCGGGATGAAAAATGAG.

About this clone itself: From the germline J gene comes the end of the CDR3, since the read stops 3 residues before it. The chain joins TRBV7-6 to TRBJ1-2, with 7 bases identical to TRBD1. Germline V gives CDR1 SGHVS, CDR2 FNYEAQ. CDR3 length: 13 residues. The sequenced CDR3 bases are TGTGCCAGCAGCTCCTCACAGGGGAGCGAC. It translates to CASSSSQGSD. The whole CDR3 is CASSSSQGSDYTF.

This clone was counted many times. The read terminates 3 residues ahead of where the CDR3 ends, so the germline J gene completes it. The chain links TRBV19 to TRBJ1-5; 9 nucleotides line up with TRBD1. Trimming at V came to 1 base and at J to 4 bases, leaving 5 bases not matched to a gene. The CDR3 consists of 16 residues. CDR1 and CDR2 from the germline V gene are LNHDA and SQIVND (reference sequence). The CDR3 DNA, read in part, is TGTGCCAGTAGTATAGTCACAGGGGGCGGGAATCAGCCC. As protein: CASSIVTGGGNQP. From start to end, the CDR3 is CASSIVTGGGNQPQHF.

This clone was observed at least ten times. The CDR3 bases that were read are TGCGCCAGCAGCCAATCACTAGTCGCCTACGAG. Its translation: CASSQSLVAYE. The full-length CDR3 reads as CASSQSLVAYEQYF. The chain recombines TRBV4-1 with TRBJ2-7; a possible D gene is TRBD2 (5 bases). The read ends 3 residues shy of where the CDR3 ends; the end is completed using the germline J gene. The CDR3 runs 14 residues. Per germline, CDR1 MGHRA and CDR2 YSYEKL. V lost 2 bases and J lost 2, with 10 bases in between.

The table lists this clone with many counts. The sequenced fragment ends 3 residues before the CDR3 boundary, so the rest is inferred from the germline J gene. The gene calls are TRBV9 and TRBJ2-7; D gene unclear. The length of the CDR3 is 14 residues. Germline CDR1 is SGDLS and CDR2 is YYNGEE. With 2 bases removed from V and 0 bases from J, the gap between germline ends came to 9 bases. Partial CDR3 DNA: TGTGCCAGCAGCGTTCACGTCAGCTCCTACGAG. Translating it yields CASSVHVSSYE. Given in full, the CDR3 is CASSVHVSSYEQYF.

This clone was seen many times. The missing CDR3 end, 3 residues past where the read stops, is filled in from the germline J gene. This chain connects TRBV2 to TRBJ2-6, with TRBD1 matching over 12 bases. The CDR3 extends over 19 amino acids. V was clipped by 4 bases and J by 1 base; unmatched bases: 8. In germline, CDR1 is SNHLY, CDR2 FYNNEI. Incomplete CDR3 DNA: TGTGCCAGCAGTGGAGGGACAGGGGGCGCGAGATCTGGGGCCAACGTC. Translated: CASSGGTGGARSGANV. Given in full, the CDR3 is CASSGGTGGARSGANVLTF.

This clone was counted many times. The read terminates 3 residues before the CDR3 end, so the remaining end is supplied by the germline J gene. The chain joins TRBV5-1 to TRBJ2-5; 15 bases are a match to TRBD2. CDR3 length: 16 residues. Per germline, CDR1 SGHRS and CDR2 YFSETQ. With V trimmed by 0 bases and J by 5 bases, 2 bases remained unmatched. The covered CDR3 bases are TGCGCCAGCAGCTTGGCCGGGACTAGCGGGAGGGAGACC. This sequence encodes CASSLAGTSGRET. The full CDR3 reads CASSLAGTSGRETQYF. Full variable domain (missing parts from reference TRBV5-1 and TRBJ2-5): KAGVTQTPRYLIKTRGQQVTLSCSPISGHRSVSWYQQTPGQGLQFLFEYFSETQRNKGNFPGRFSGRQFSNSRSEMNVSTLELGDSALYLCASSLAGTSGRETQYFGPGTRLLVL.

This clone was observed many times. The CDR3 end falls 3 residues outside the read, so it is completed with the germline J gene. The V call is TRBV30, the J call TRBJ2-5; D is unclear. The CDR3 is made up of 11 amino acids. Looked up from germline, CDR1 is GTSNPN and CDR2 is SVGIG (reference sequence). The germline V and J ends were trimmed by 2 bases and 4 bases, with 5 bases remaining between them. The CDR3 here is CAWSSGETQYF. The CDR3 bases that were read are TGTGCCTGGAGTTCCGGAGAGACC.

This clone occurred a few times. The read stops 3 residues short of the end of the CDR3; the missing end is completed from the germline J gene. The chain recombines TRBV2 with TRBJ2-2; TRBD2 matches 8 bases. Germline V CDR1 and CDR2: SNHLY, FYNNEI. Trimming removed 3 bases from V and 6 bases from J; junction bases left unmatched: 6. This CDR3 spans 15 amino acids. The CDR3 reads CASSERAGDPGELFF. The CDR3 bases that were read are TGTGCCAGCAGTGAGCGAGCGGGAGACCCCGGGGAG.